This T cell receptor beta chain was found in a study of metastatic and nonmetastatic thyroid tumors. Study-wide context: Across peripheral blood and tumor or nodule tissue samples taken from malignant and benign thyroid patients, the repertoires were compared with one another.

In the original analysis: To classify distant metastasis in papillary thyroid cancer, a model was built from CDR3 differences across clinicopathological groups. TCRdb re-called clones from the PCR reads using MiXCR. The V and J calls here are based on TCRdb, not the publication. Seen here are about 52,000 clones, roughly 15% observed once, and the top ten hold just under 3%. Trimming cost V 4 bases and J 4 bases, with 13 bases left between them. Germline V gene sequence: CDR1 SGHDT, CDR2 YYEEEE. The CDR3 has 14 amino acids. This clone occurred many times. Its cognate antigen is unknown. Patients had received no treatment of any kind before thyroid surgery. Notes on the study in general: Reported TCR beta diversity, measured in blood and tumor, was significantly higher for malignant thyroid tumors than for benign nodules.

The rearrangement uses TRBV5-6 and TRBJ2-3; D is uncertain. This sequence originates from a female donor with papillary thyroid cancer or a benign thyroid nodule (not recorded which). Some clones in this sample may be carry-over from other donors' samples. Material: blood. The CDR3 loop is CASSALLKADTQYF. In DNA, the CDR3 is TGTGCCAGCAGCGCACTCCTGAAAGCAGATACGCAGTATTTT.